Below are 23 T cell receptor beta chains sequenced from a single sample in a study of cytotoxic CD8 clonotypes in ibrutinib-treated CLL. Repertoires were generated with immunoSEQ multiplex PCR, while TCRdb's copy carries only in-frame clones and drops some. The repertoire holds about 50,000 clones, about 50% seen once, with under 35% in the top ten. Specimen: PBMCs, collected after 24 months of ibrutinib treatment. Every receptor here comes from a human donor with chronic lymphocytic leukemia.

The chain recombines TRBV6-5 with TRBJ1-6; D is possibly TRBD1 (5 bases). This CDR3 is built from 13 residues. V was cut by 6 bases and J by 11 bases, with 14 bases left in between. In germline, CDR1 is MNHEY, CDR2 SVGAGI. CDR3 amino acids: CASSLGHQAPLHF. The CDR3 region has the DNA TGTGCCAGCAGCCTCGGACACCAGGCACCCCTCCACTTT.

This chain uses TRBV2 with TRBJ2-6; weak D call: TRBD1 (6 bases). This CDR3 is built from 16 residues. V was shortened by 1 base and J by 4 bases, with 11 bases between the two germline ends. Germline V gives CDR1 SNHLY, CDR2 FYNNEI. DNA for the CDR3: TGTGCCAGCAGTGAAGGAGATGGACAGGGGGCCAACGTCCTGACTTTC. Translating it yields CASSEGDGQGANVLTF.

The V gene is TRBV6-1, the J gene TRBJ2-7, with 8 bases identical to TRBD1. Germline loops: CDR1 MNHNS, CDR2 SASEGT. The length of the CDR3 is 15 residues. Unmatched junction bases numbered 9, after V lost 2 bases and J lost 6 bases. The CDR3 reads CASSEPTDRGTEQYF. The CDR3 DNA follows: TGTGCCAGCAGTGAACCTACCGACAGGGGAACCGAGCAGTACTTC.

This clone was observed a few times. This chain links TRBV6-6 with TRBJ1-2, with no clear D. Germline V CDR1 and CDR2: MNHNY, SVGAGI (reference sequence). The germline V and J ends were trimmed by 0 bases and 1 base, with 0 bases remaining between them. The CDR3 is 12 residues long. In DNA form, the CDR3 reads TGTGCCAGCAGTTACTCTAACTATGGCTACACCTTC. Its protein is CASSYSNYGYTF.

This clone was seen repeatedly, ten times or more. The chain links TRBV5-4 to TRBJ2-3; D is ambiguous. The germline V gene encodes CDR1 SGHNT and CDR2 YYREEE (reference sequence). The CDR3 runs 12 residues. The ends were cut back, 4 bases at V and 7 bases at J, with 10 bases in the middle. For the CDR3, the DNA is TGTGCCAGCAGCCCGGGCCTCAATACGCAGTATTTT. It specifies CASSPGLNTQYF. The full variable domain, with the rest looked up from reference TRBV5-4 and TRBJ2-3, is ETGVTQSPTHLIKTRGQQVTLRCSSQSGHNTVSWYQQALGQGPQFIFQYYREEENGRGNFPPRFSGLQFPNYSSELNVNALELDDSALYLCASSPGLNTQYFGPGTRLTVL.

This chain links TRBV27 with TRBJ1-2, with D tentatively TRBD1 (5 bases). With 5 bases removed from V and 2 bases from J, the gap between germline ends came to 12 bases. CDR1 MNHEY and CDR2 SMNVEV come from the germline V gene (reference sequence). The CDR3 extends over 14 amino acids. CDR3 protein: CASSLEGRNYGYTF. The DNA of the CDR3 is TGTGCCAGCAGTCTGGAGGGACGGAACTATGGCTACACCTTC.

This clone turned up a few times. The V and J genes are TRBV6-1 and TRBJ1-5; TRBD1 might be the D (5 bases). Germline CDR1 is MNHNS and CDR2 is SASEGT. The germline V and J ends were trimmed by 8 bases and 6 bases, with 14 bases remaining between them. CDR3 length equals 13 residues. In DNA, the CDR3 is TGTGCCAGCGATACCGACAGCCGTCAGCCCCAGCATTTT. Translated: CASDTDSRQPQHF.

The chain recombines TRBV5-6 with TRBJ2-5; tentative D call: TRBD1 (5 bases). Germline CDR1 is SGHDT and CDR2 is YYEEEE. Trimming stripped 1 base from V and 1 base from J, with 8 bases between. This CDR3 is built from 14 residues. The CDR3 DNA is TGTGCCAGCAGCTTGAGGGGTACCCAAGAGACCCAGTACTTC. It encodes CASSLRGTQETQYF.

The V gene is TRBV5-6, the J gene TRBJ2-6, with D hard to call. CDR3 length equals 13 residues. The V gene's germline CDR1 is SGHDT and CDR2 YYEEEE. The CDR3 DNA follows: TGTGCGCAGTCGGCTGCCGGGGCCAACGTCCTGACTTTC. As protein: CAQSAAGANVLTF.

The V and J genes are TRBV5-4 and TRBJ1-6, with D tentatively TRBD1 (6 bases). CDR1 is SGHNT and CDR2 is YYREEE in the germline V gene (reference sequence). Trimming took off 3 bases at V and 7 bases at J, with 17 bases between the two ends. This CDR3 comprises 16 residues. Here the CDR3 reads CASSSPAEGENSPLHF. For the CDR3, the DNA is TGTGCCAGCAGCTCCCCCGCAGAGGGGGAGAATTCACCCCTCCACTTT.

The rearrangement uses TRBV6-1 and TRBJ2-5; weak D call: TRBD2 (7 bases). The CDR3 has 15 residues. The germline gives CDR1 MNHNS, CDR2 SASEGT. The V gene lost 7 bases and the J gene lost 1 base, with 16 bases spanning the gap. The CDR3 sequence: CASTWKGEGQETQYF. CDR3 DNA: TGTGCCAGCACCTGGAAGGGGGAGGGCCAAGAGACCCAGTACTTC.

The chain recombines TRBV19 with TRBJ2-3; perhaps D is TRBD1 or TRBD2 (5 bases each). V dropped 5 bases and J dropped 6 bases, with 15 bases sitting between them. CDR1 is LNHDA, CDR2 SQIVND, per germline (reference sequence). The CDR3 has 14 residues. The CDR3 nucleotides read TGTGCCAGTAGTGGGACCTCCAATAAGGATACGCAGTATTTT. Amino acid sequence: CASSGTSNKDTQYF.

The CDR3 sequence: CASSRSGSGSPLHF. The DNA of the CDR3 is TGTGCCAGCAGTAGGTCCGGAAGCGGTTCACCCCTCCACTTT. The chain has TRBV27 and TRBJ1-6; D unresolved. V gave up 5 bases and J gave up 9 bases, with 14 bases separating them. The CDR3 consists of 14 residues. Germline V gene sequence: CDR1 MNHEY, CDR2 SMNVEV (reference sequence).

The genes are TRBV7-9 and TRBJ1-6, with 11 bases matching TRBD1. CDR1 SEHNR and CDR2 FQNEAQ come from the germline V gene (reference sequence). V lost 5 bases to trimming and J lost 14 bases; unmatched junction nucleotides: 2. CDR3 length: 12 residues. Written as DNA, the CDR3 is TGTGCCAGCAGCCGGACAGGGGGCACCCTCCACTTT. This gives the protein CASSRTGGTLHF.

A note on this clone: Other DNA variants within this sample encode the same CDR3. The genes are TRBV6-6 and TRBJ2-7, with D unresolved. Deletions cut 4 bases from V and 0 bases from J, with 13 bases between. Per germline, CDR1 MNHNY and CDR2 SVGAGI (reference sequence). This CDR3 comprises 15 residues. CDR3 nucleotides: TGTGCCAGCAGTTCCCCCACCTTGAGCTCCTACGAGCAGTACTTC. Translated: CASSSPTLSSYEQYF.

The chain combines TRBV5-4 with TRBJ2-1; the match to TRBD2 covers 9 bases. Germline V gene sequence: CDR1 SGHNT, CDR2 YYREEE (reference sequence). V was clipped by 0 bases and J by 10 bases; unmatched bases: 8. The CDR3 sequence is 15 residues long. The CDR3 DNA sequence: TGTGCCAGCAGCTTGGGGACTAGCGCCTCGGAGGAGCAGTTCTTC. This codes for CASSLGTSASEEQFF.

Points on this clone: At one of its ends the junction is not consistent with the germline gene, which may arise from a read error. The genes are TRBV7-8 and TRBJ2-5; D call uncertain. This CDR3 comprises 12 residues. Per the germline V gene, CDR1 is SGHVS and CDR2 is FQNEAQ. This CDR3 reads CASSFGGETRYF. Written as DNA, the CDR3 is TGTGCCAGCAGCTTTGGCGGAGAGACCCGGTACTTC.

This clone has only a few counts. The chain couples TRBV5-6 to TRBJ1-5; no firm D call. The V end was cut by 6 bases, the J end by 7 bases, with 11 bases between. Germline CDR1 and CDR2: SGHDT and YYEEEE. The CDR3 has 12 residues. CDR3 coding DNA: TGTGCCAGCACCTCGCCCGGGCAGCCCCAGCATTTT. Protein product: CASTSPGQPQHF.

For this clone: Mismatch with germline at one junction end may stem from a read error. The V call is TRBV5-1, the J call TRBJ1-3, with D uncertain. The CDR3 extends over 17 amino acids. Germline V lookup: CDR1 SGHRS, CDR2 YFSETQ. The CDR3 nucleotides read TGCGCCAGCACCTTGGTGGGGAACAATCTCTCTGGAAACACCATATATTTT. This sequence encodes CASTLVGNNLSGNTIYF.

The gene calls are TRBV7-9 and TRBJ1-2; 7 bases map to TRBD1. The CDR3 totals 13 residues. Unmatched junction bases numbered 3, after V lost 0 bases and J lost 8 bases. Germline loops: CDR1 SEHNR, CDR2 FQNEAQ (reference sequence). CDR3 sequence: CASSLALGGGYTF. CDR3 DNA: TGTGCCAGCAGCTTAGCGCTAGGGGGCGGCTACACCTTC.

The CDR3 bases are TGCGCCAGCACGGCCGGCCCTGGGAATGAGCAGTTCTTC. Translation: CASTAGPGNEQFF. The chain employs TRBV5-1 and TRBJ2-1; D is unclear. Per the germline V gene, CDR1 is SGHRS and CDR2 is YFSETQ. V lost 6 bases and J lost 7, with 14 bases in between. There are 13 residues in the CDR3.

The sample holds a few counts of this clone. Compared with germline, one end of the junction differs, possibly owing to a read error. The V and J genes are TRBV5-6 and TRBJ2-2, with 8 nucleotides matching TRBD1. The germline gives CDR1 SGHDT, CDR2 YYEEEE. The CDR3 extends over 14 amino acids. The CDR3 sequence is CATSGQGVTGELFF. The CDR3 nucleotides read TGTGCCACCAGCGGACAGGGAGTCACCGGGGAGCTGTTTTTT.

The genes are TRBV5-1 and TRBJ2-2; tentative D call: TRBD1 (5 bases). The CDR3 covers 14 residues. Trimming shortened V by 5 bases and J by 1 base, and 9 bases separated the two germline ends. Germline CDR1 reads SGHRS; CDR2 reads YFSETQ. CDR3 DNA: TGCGCCAGCAGGTCTACAGGGAACACCGGGGAGCTGTTTTTT. As protein: CASRSTGNTGELFF.